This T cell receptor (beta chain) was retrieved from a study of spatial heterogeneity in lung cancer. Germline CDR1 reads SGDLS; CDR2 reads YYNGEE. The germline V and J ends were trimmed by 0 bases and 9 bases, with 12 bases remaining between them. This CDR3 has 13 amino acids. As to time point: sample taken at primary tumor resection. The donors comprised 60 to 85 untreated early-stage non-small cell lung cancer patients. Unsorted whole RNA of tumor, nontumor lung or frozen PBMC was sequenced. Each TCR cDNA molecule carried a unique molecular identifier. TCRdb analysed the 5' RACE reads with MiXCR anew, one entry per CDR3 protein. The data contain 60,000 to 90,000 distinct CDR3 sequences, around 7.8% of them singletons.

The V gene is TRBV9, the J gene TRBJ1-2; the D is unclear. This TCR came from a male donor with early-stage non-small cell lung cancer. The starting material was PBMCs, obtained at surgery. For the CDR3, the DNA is TGTGCCAGCAGCGTAGACACCCGGGAGCGCTACACCTTC. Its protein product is CASSVDTRERYTF.